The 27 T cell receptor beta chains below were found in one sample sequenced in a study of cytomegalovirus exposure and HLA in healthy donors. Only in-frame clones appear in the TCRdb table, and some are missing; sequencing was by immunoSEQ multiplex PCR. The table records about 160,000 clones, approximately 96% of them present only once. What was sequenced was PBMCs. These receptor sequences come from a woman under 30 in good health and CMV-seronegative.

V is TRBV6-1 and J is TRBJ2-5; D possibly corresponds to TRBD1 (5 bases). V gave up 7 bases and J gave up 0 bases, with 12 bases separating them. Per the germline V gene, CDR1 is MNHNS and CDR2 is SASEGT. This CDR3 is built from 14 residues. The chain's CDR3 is CASTLDRYQETQYF. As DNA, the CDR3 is TGTGCCAGCACCTTAGACAGATACCAAGAGACCCAGTACTTC.

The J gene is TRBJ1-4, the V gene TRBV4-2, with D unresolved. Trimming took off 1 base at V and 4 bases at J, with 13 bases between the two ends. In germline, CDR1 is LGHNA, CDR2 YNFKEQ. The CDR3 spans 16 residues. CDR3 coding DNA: TGTGCCAGCAGCCAAGGAGGGTCGGTGGATAATGAAAAACTGTTTTTT. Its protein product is CASSQGGSVDNEKLFF.

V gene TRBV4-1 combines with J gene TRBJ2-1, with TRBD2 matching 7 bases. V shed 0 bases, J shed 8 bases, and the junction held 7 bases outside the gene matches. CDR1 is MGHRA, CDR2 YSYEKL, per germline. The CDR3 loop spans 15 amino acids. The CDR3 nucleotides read TGCGCCAGCAGCCAAGATGGGGCTGCGGGGGATGAGCAGTTCTTC. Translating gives CASSQDGAAGDEQFF.

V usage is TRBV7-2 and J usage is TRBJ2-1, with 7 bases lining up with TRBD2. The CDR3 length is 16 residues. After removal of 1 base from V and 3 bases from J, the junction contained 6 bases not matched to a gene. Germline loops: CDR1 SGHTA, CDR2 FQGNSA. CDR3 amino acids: CASSLEGGVDYNEQFF. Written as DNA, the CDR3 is TGTGCCAGCAGCTTAGAGGGAGGGGTGGACTACAATGAGCAGTTCTTC.

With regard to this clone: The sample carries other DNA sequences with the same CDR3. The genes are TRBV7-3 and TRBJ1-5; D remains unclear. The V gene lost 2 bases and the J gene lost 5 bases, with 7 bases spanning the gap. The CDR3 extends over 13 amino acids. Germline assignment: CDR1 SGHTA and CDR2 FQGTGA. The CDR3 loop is CASSLSRDQPQHF. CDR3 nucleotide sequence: TGTGCCAGCAGCTTATCCCGGGATCAGCCCCAGCATTTT.

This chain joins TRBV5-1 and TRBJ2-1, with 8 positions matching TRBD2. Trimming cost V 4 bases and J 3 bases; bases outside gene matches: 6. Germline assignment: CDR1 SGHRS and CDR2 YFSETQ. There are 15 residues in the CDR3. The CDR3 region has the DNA TGCGCCAGCAGCAAGCGGGGGAGAGACTACAATGAGCAGTTCTTC. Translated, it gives CASSKRGRDYNEQFF.

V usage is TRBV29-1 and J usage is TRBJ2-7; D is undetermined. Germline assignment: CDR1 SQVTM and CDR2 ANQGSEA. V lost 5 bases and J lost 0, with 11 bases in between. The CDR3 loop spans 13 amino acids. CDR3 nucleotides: TGCAGCGTTTTAACTCCTTACTCCTACGAGCAGTACTTC. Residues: CSVLTPYSYEQYF.

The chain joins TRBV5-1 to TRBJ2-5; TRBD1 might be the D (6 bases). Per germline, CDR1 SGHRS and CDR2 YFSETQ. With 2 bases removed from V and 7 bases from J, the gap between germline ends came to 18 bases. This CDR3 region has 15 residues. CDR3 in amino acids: CASSFSGDPLTTQYF. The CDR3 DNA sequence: TGCGCCAGCAGCTTTTCAGGGGACCCCCTCACGACCCAGTACTTC.

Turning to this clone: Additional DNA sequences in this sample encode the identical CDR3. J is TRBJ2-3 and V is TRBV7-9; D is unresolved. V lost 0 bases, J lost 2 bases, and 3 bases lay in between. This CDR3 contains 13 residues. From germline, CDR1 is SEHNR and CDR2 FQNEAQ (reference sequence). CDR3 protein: CASSLAATDTQYF. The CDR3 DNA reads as TGTGCCAGCAGCTTAGCGGCCACAGATACGCAGTATTTT.

CDR3 residues: CASGLVGGWSSYNEQFF. The CDR3 DNA follows: TGTGCTAGTGGTTTGGTAGGGGGTTGGAGCTCCTACAATGAGCAGTTCTTC. The gene calls are TRBV12-5 and TRBJ2-1; tentatively, D is TRBD1 (6 bases). CDR1 LGHNT and CDR2 FRNRAP come from the germline V gene. There are 17 residues in the CDR3. V was clipped by 0 bases and J by 0 bases, with 12 bases between them.

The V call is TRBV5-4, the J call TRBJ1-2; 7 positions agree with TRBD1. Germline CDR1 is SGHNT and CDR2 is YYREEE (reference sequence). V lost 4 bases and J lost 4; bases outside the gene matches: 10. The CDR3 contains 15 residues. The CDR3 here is CASSPRKQGTYGYTF. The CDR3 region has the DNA TGTGCCAGCAGCCCTAGAAAACAGGGGACCTATGGCTACACCTTC.

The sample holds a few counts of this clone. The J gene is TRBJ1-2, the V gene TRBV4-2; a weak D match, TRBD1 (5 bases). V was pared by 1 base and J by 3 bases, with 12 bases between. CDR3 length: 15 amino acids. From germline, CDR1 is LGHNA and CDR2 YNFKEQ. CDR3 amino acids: CASSQVLLGDYGYTF. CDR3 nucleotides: TGTGCCAGCAGCCAAGTTCTATTAGGGGACTATGGCTACACCTTC.

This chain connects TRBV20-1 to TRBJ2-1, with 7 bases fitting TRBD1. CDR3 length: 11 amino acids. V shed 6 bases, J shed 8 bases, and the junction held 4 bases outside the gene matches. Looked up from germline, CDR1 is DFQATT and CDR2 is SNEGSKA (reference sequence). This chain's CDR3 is CSANRGYEQFF. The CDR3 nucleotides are TGCAGTGCAAACAGGGGATATGAGCAGTTCTTC.

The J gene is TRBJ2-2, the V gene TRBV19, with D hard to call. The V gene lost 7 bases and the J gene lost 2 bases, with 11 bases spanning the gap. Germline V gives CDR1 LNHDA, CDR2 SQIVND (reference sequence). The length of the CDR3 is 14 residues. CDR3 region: CASTLTENTGELFF. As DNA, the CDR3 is TGTGCCAGTACTCTCACAGAAAACACCGGGGAGCTGTTTTTT.

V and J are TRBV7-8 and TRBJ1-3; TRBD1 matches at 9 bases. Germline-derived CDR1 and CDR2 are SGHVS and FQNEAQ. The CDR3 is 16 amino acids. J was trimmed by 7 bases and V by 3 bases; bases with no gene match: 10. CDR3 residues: CASSFPRDREGNTIYF. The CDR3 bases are TGTGCCAGCAGCTTCCCCAGGGACAGGGAAGGGAACACCATATATTTT.

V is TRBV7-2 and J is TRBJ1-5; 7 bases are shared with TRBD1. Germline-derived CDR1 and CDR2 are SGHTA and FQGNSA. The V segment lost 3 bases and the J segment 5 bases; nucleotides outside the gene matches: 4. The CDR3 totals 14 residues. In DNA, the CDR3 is TGTGCCAGCAGCTTCACAGGGGTGCATCAGCCCCAGCATTTT. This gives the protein CASSFTGVHQPQHF.

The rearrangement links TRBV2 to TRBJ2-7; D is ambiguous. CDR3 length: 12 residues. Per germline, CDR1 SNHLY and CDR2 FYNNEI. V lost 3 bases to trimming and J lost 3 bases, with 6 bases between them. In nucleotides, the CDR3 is TGTGCCAGCAGTGACAGTTTCTACGAGCAGTACTTC. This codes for CASSDSFYEQYF.

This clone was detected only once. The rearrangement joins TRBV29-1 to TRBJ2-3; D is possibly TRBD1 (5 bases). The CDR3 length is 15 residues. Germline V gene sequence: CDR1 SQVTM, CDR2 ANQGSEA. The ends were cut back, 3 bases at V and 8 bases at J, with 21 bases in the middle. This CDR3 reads CSVDSPDTDLFTQYF. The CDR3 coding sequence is TGCAGCGTTGACAGTCCGGACACCGACTTATTTACGCAGTATTTT.

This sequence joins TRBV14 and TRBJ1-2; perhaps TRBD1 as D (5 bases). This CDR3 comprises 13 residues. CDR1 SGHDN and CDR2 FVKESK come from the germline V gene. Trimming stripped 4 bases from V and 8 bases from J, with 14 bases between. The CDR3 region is CASSLAGSWGYTF. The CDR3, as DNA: TGTGCCAGCAGCCTTGCAGGGTCCTGGGGCTACACCTTC.

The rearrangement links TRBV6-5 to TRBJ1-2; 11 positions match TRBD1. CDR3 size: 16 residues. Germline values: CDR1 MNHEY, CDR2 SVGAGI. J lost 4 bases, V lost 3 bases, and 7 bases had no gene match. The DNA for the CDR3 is TGTGCCAGCAGTTATGCCCTCGGGACAGGGGGCTATGGCTACACCTTC. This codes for CASSYALGTGGYGYTF.

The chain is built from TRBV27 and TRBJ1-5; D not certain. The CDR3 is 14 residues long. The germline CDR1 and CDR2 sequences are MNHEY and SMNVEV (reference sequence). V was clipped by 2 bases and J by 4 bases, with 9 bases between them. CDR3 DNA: TGTGCCAGCAGTTTACTGGGAGGTAATCAGCCCCAGCATTTT. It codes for CASSLLGGNQPQHF.

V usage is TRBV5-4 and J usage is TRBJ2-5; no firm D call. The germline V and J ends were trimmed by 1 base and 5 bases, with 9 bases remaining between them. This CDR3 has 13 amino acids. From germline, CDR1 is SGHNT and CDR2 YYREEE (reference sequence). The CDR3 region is CASSLYFVETQYF. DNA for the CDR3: TGTGCCAGCAGCTTGTACTTTGTGGAGACCCAGTACTTC.

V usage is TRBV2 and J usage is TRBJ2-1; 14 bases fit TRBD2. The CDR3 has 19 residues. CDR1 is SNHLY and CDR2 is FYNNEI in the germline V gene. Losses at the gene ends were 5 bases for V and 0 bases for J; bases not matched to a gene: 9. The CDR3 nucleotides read TGTGCCAGCAGTTTGACTAGCGGGGGGGTCCAGAGCTCCTACAATGAGCAGTTCTTC. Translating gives CASSLTSGGVQSSYNEQFF.

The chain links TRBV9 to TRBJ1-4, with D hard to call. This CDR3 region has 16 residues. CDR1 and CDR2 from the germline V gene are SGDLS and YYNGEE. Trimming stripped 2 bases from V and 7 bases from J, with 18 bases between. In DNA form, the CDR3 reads TGTGCCAGCAGCGTTTCTGGACTGAACAAGTTTGAAAAACTGTTTTTT. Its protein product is CASSVSGLNKFEKLFF.

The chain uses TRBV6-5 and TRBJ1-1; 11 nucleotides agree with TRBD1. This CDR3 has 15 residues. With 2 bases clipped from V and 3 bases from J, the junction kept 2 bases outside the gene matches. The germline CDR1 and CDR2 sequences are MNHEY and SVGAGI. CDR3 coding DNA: TGTGCCAGCAGTTACGGGGACAGGGGGGACACTGAAGCTTTCTTT. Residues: CASSYGDRGDTEAFF.

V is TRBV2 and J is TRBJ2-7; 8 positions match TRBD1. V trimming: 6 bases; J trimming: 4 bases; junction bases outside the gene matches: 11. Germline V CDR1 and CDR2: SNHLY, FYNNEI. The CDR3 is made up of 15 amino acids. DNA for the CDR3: TGTGCCAGCAGCCCACCTAGGACAGGGTGGTACGAGCAGTACTTC. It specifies CASSPPRTGWYEQYF. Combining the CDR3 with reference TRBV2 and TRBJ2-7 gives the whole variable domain EPEVTQTPSHQVTQMGQEVILRCVPISNHLYFYWYRQILGQKVEFLVSFYNNEISEKSEIFDDQFSVERPDGSNFTLKIRSTKLEDSAMYFCASSPPRTGWYEQYFGPGTRLTVT.

The CDR3 DNA reads as TGTGCCAGCAGACCCGACACCCACACCCTAAGGGGACAGGGGCGCGTTGGTACGCAGTATTTT. Translated: CASRPDTHTLRGQGRVGTQYF. The V call is TRBV27, the J call TRBJ2-3; TRBD1 aligns across 10 bases. The CDR3 spans 21 residues. V was pared by 6 bases and J by 8 bases, with 29 bases of the junction left unmatched. Germline V gives CDR1 MNHEY, CDR2 SMNVEV (reference sequence).